A single sample is the source of the 20 T cell receptor beta chains below, sequenced in a study of post-analysis software for immune sequencing data (dated by TCRdb to about 2015). Library preparation used PCR. The reads were generated on an Illumina HiSeq 2500. Unique molecular identifiers were incorporated into TCR beta cDNA libraries to reduce PCR and sequencing biases. In-frame beta chains were kept once TCRdb had trimmed the public reads at Q25 with fastp and called clones with MiXCR. Rows merge per CDR3 protein into single entries with the most common DNA and genes. This sample is represented by more than 450,000 distinct CDR3 sequences; roughly two fifths of them were singletons. The ten largest clones add up to 1.5% to 2% of the sample. What the authors observed across the whole study: About five TRBV segments, including TRBV5-6, TRBV5-1 and TRBV20-1, were significantly more frequent in patients than controls.

These receptors' antigens are unknown. Sample: blood. The receptors originated from a girl aged 10-17 years with multiple sclerosis.

This chain joins TRBV7-2 and TRBJ2-3, with TRBD1 as a possible D gene (6 bases). The germline V and J ends were trimmed by 5 bases and 5 bases, with 17 bases remaining between them. The germline V gene has CDR1 SGHTA and CDR2 FQGNSA. CDR3 length: 15 amino acids. CDR3 amino acids: CASSNTGKLLDTQYF. CDR3 sequence (DNA): TGTGCCAGCAGCAACACAGGGAAGCTTTTAGATACGCAGTATTTT.

This chain uses TRBV7-2 with TRBJ2-7; 8 bases match TRBD2. Unmatched junction bases numbered 5, after V lost 5 bases and J lost 2 bases. The CDR3 runs 14 residues. Germline lookup yields CDR1 SGHTA and CDR2 FQGNSA. CDR3 residues: CASSQIAGTYEQYF. CDR3 nucleotide sequence: TGTGCCAGCAGCCAAATAGCGGGAACCTACGAGCAGTACTTC.

This clonotype was seen a few times. V usage is TRBV12-3 or TRBV12-4 and J usage is TRBJ2-7; maybe TRBD2 (5 bases). The CDR3 is made up of 13 amino acids. V lost 3 bases and J lost 7, with 13 bases in between. The CDR3 nucleotides read TGTGCCAGCAGTTTGGGCGGGTATGAGGAGCAGTACTTC. Protein sequence: CASSLGGYEEQYF.

There are many counts of this clonotype. The chain has TRBV12-3 or TRBV12-4 and TRBJ2-7, with D unclear. V lost 6 bases and J 0 bases, leaving 9 bases between the germline ends. The CDR3 is made up of 13 amino acids. CDR3 nucleotide sequence: TGTGCCAGCAGCCCGGGTGTCTCCTACGAGCAGTACTTC. This codes for CASSPGVSYEQYF.

The V call is TRBV6-5, the J call TRBJ2-4, with a tentative D call TRBD1 (6 bases). This CDR3 region has 14 residues. The V gene's germline CDR1 is MNHEY and CDR2 SVGAGI. The V and J ends lost 2 bases and 13 bases respectively, with 18 bases between them. CDR3 protein: CASSYGSTAGEQYF. The DNA for the CDR3 is TGTGCCAGCAGTTACGGCTCCACAGCAGGGGAGCAGTACTTC.

This clonotype has more than one count but fewer than ten. The DNA of the CDR3 is TGTGCCAGCAGCTTAATGGAGGAGCAGTACTTC. Its translation: CASSLMEEQYF. The chain has TRBV7-9 and TRBJ2-7; D ambiguous. CDR1 is SEHNR and CDR2 is FQNEAQ in the germline V gene (reference sequence). V gave up 2 bases and J gave up 7 bases, with 6 bases separating them. The CDR3 sequence is 11 residues long.

In regard to this clonotype: At one end, the junction sequence differs from germline, possibly due to a read error. This rearrangement joins TRBV6-4 to TRBJ2-3, with 7 bases identical to TRBD1. Germline CDR1 reads MRHNA; CDR2 reads SNTAGT. This CDR3 has 14 amino acids. CDR3 sequence (DNA): TGTGCCACCAGTCGCACAGGGGTTGTAGATACGCAGTATTTT. This sequence encodes CATSRTGVVDTQYF.

This clonotype was observed a handful of times. The chain combines TRBV10-1 with TRBJ2-3, with 8 positions matching TRBD2. J gave up 5 bases and V 4 bases, and 11 bases lay outside the gene matches. This CDR3 spans 16 amino acids. Germline-derived CDR1 and CDR2 are WNHNN and SYGVQD (reference sequence). The CDR3 loop reads CASSGSRGGMGDTQYF. CDR3 nucleotides: TGCGCCAGCAGTGGCTCTCGGGGGGGCATGGGAGATACGCAGTATTTT.

Comment on this clonotype: Compared with germline, one end of the junction differs, possibly owing to a read error. The chain combines TRBV6-5 with TRBJ1-4; TRBD1 aligns across 7 bases. The germline gives CDR1 MNHEY, CDR2 SVGAGI. The CDR3 is 13 residues long. For the CDR3, the DNA is TGTGCCAGTAAACAGGGGACTAATGAAAAACGGTTTTTT. It translates to CASKQGTNEKRFF.

This clonotype has only a few counts. J is TRBJ1-1 and V is TRBV2; D is undetermined. Trimming shortened V by 7 bases and J by 0 bases, and 15 bases separated the two germline ends. Germline loops: CDR1 SNHLY, CDR2 FYNNEI. The CDR3 has 15 amino acids. The CDR3 nucleotides are TGTGCCAGCATCCCAGATCAATCAATGAACACTGAAGCTTTCTTT. This encodes CASIPDQSMNTEAFF.

V gene TRBV12-3 or TRBV12-4 combines with J gene TRBJ1-2; D ambiguous. V was pared by 6 bases and J by 3 bases, with 8 bases between. This CDR3 has 12 amino acids. The CDR3 here is CASRSVDYGYTF. The DNA for the CDR3 is TGTGCCAGCAGGTCGGTTGACTATGGCTACACCTTC.

V usage is TRBV24-1 and J usage is TRBJ2-3; no firm D call. Germline CDR1 reads KGHDR; CDR2 reads SFDVKD. This CDR3 is 14 amino acids long. Between the trimmed V and J ends, which lost 5 bases and 1 base, there was a span of 9 bases. DNA of the CDR3: TGTGCCACCAGTGGAACCCCTGGCACAGATACGCAGTATTTT. It encodes CATSGTPGTDTQYF.

This chain connects TRBV6-5 to TRBJ2-5; perhaps TRBD1 as D (5 bases). The CDR3 loop spans 13 amino acids. Trimming removed 6 bases from V and 1 base from J, with 9 bases in between. Germline assignment: CDR1 MNHEY and CDR2 SVGAGI. In DNA form, the CDR3 reads TGTGCCAGCAGCAGGGTTAGCCAAGAGACCCAGTACTTC. Amino acid sequence: CASSRVSQETQYF.

The chain carries TRBV12-3 or TRBV12-4 and TRBJ2-7, with D hard to call. CDR3 size: 12 residues. The V and J ends lost 7 bases and 6 bases respectively, with 13 bases between them. Written as DNA, the CDR3 is TGTGCCAGCACCCCCAATAGGTTCGAGCAGTACTTC. Encoded protein: CASTPNRFEQYF.

The chain combines TRBV10-3 with TRBJ2-1; D is perhaps TRBD1 (6 bases). The CDR3 is 14 residues long. The germline CDR1 and CDR2 sequences are ENHRY and SYGVKD. V was pared by 6 bases and J by 5 bases, with 14 bases between. CDR3 bases: TGTGCCATCAGGGAACCCGGACAGCACAATGAGCAGTTCTTC. Translation gives CAIREPGQHNEQFF.

The chain links TRBV12-3 or TRBV12-4 to TRBJ1-3; no definite D call. The CDR3 contains 15 residues. V lost 4 bases and J 0 bases, leaving 10 bases between the germline ends. In DNA form, the CDR3 reads TGTGCCAGCAGTTCGACGGTCCTCTCTGGAAACACCATATATTTT. Translation gives CASSSTVLSGNTIYF.

Comments on this clonotype: Since a much larger clone is just one base distant, this may be a read error. The CDR3 loop reads CASTIGSRTDTQYF. The CDR3 DNA sequence: TGTGCCAGCACCATAGGCTCCCGCACAGATACGCAGTATTTT. The chain has TRBV7-2 and TRBJ2-3; D uncertain. Trimming removed 7 bases from V and 1 base from J, with 12 bases in between. This CDR3 is built from 14 residues. CDR1 and CDR2 from the germline V gene are SGHTA and FQGNSA.

This rearrangement joins TRBV20-1 to TRBJ2-1, with TRBD2 identical over 11 bases. V gave up 5 bases and J gave up 5 bases; unmatched junction bases: 8. Germline CDR1 is DFQATT and CDR2 is SNEGSKA (reference sequence). The CDR3 loop spans 15 amino acids. The CDR3 DNA reads as TGCAGTGCTCTTACACTAGCGGGGGCGAACAATGAGCAGTTCTTC. Protein product: CSALTLAGANNEQFF.

This chain joins TRBV6-6 and TRBJ2-5; no clear D gene. This CDR3 region has 13 residues. Germline CDR1 and CDR2: MNHNY and SVGAGI (reference sequence). V lost 8 bases, J lost 2 bases, and 12 bases lay in between. In DNA form, the CDR3 reads TGTGCCAGCGGGCCGAGGAATCAAGAGACCCAGTACTTC. Residues: CASGPRNQETQYF.

The rearrangement links TRBV2 to TRBJ1-1, with 10 bases lining up with TRBD1. Germline CDR1 SNHLY, CDR2 FYNNEI. This CDR3 is 14 amino acids long. V was pared by 3 bases and J by 4 bases, with 2 bases of the junction left unmatched. CDR3 sequence (DNA): TGTGCCAGCAGTGAGACAGGGGGCGTCACTGAAGCTTTCTTT. Protein sequence: CASSETGGVTEAFF. Based on the CDR3 plus reference TRBV2 and TRBJ1-1, the full variable domain is EPEVTQTPSHQVTQMGQEVILRCVPISNHLYFYWYRQILGQKVEFLVSFYNNEISEKSEIFDDQFSVERPDGSNFTLKIRSTKLEDSAMYFCASSETGGVTEAFFGQGTRLTVV.